What follows are 5 T cell receptor beta chains derived from one specimen sequenced in a study of early T cells in non-severe SARS-CoV-2 infection (dated by TCRdb to the early 2020s). Libraries were prepared through 5' RACE. The sequencer listed for this sample is NextSeq 500. TCRdb handled the public reads itself, with Q25 trimming in fastp and clone calling in MiXCR, and kept productive beta chains. CDR3 protein sequences are deduplicated, and each keeps its most common genes and DNA. In all, the sample holds around 84,000 distinct CDR3 sequences, and about 12% of those were seen once. The ten top clones hold 2.6% of the sample. Sequenced: whole blood. Source of these receptors: an adult who was a healthcare worker with PCR-confirmed SARS-CoV-2 infection or an uninfected control (not recorded which).

This clonotype was seen ten or more times. J is TRBJ2-5 and V is TRBV7-9, with D perhaps matching TRBD1 or TRBD2 (5 bases each). The CDR3 loop spans 14 amino acids. V lost 11 bases to trimming and J lost 1 base, with 17 bases between them. The germline CDR1 and CDR2 sequences are SEHNR and FQNEAQ (reference sequence). The CDR3 loop reads CASRGGPLQETQYF. For the CDR3, the DNA is TGTGCCTCTCGGGGCGGACCCCTCCAAGAGACCCAGTACTTC.

This clonotype has a count of ten or more. V gene TRBV11-2 combines with J gene TRBJ1-1; 7 nucleotides line up with TRBD1. This CDR3 is 15 amino acids long. Trimming removed 1 base from V and 4 bases from J; junction bases left unmatched: 6. CDR1 is SGHAT, CDR2 FQNNGV, per germline. The CDR3: CASSLGTGGGTEAFF. Here the CDR3 DNA reads TGTGCCAGCAGCTTAGGGACAGGTGGTGGCACTGAAGCTTTCTTT.

The chain combines TRBV18 with TRBJ2-5; no definite D call. The germline V gene encodes CDR1 KGHSH and CDR2 LQKENI. This CDR3 is built from 16 residues. Trimming cost V 3 bases and J 1 base, with 15 bases left between them. Written as DNA, the CDR3 is TGTGCCAGCTCACCTAAGAACGTAGGCCCCCAAGAGACCCAGTACTTC. Translation: CASSPKNVGPQETQYF.

V and J are TRBV12-3 or TRBV12-4 and TRBJ1-1; D unclear. Trimming shortened V by 5 bases and J by 1 base, and 8 bases separated the two germline ends. This CDR3 is built from 13 residues. The DNA of the CDR3 is TGTGCCAGCAGTCGGGCCCGGAACACTGAAGCTTTCTTT. Encoded protein: CASSRARNTEAFF.

This clonotype has a handful of counts. The rearrangement uses TRBV14 and TRBJ2-1; 8 nucleotides match TRBD2. The CDR3 is 15 amino acids. Losses at the gene ends were 3 bases for V and 4 bases for J; bases not matched to a gene: 5. The germline gives CDR1 SGHDN, CDR2 FVKESK. The DNA for the CDR3 is TGTGCCAGCAGCCATCCACTAGCGGAATACAATGAGCAGTTCTTC. Protein product: CASSHPLAEYNEQFF.